This T cell receptor beta chain was sequenced in a study of T cells in Graves' hyperthyroidism and ophthalmopathy. Researchers took RNA transcripts and amplified the TCR beta CDR3 regions from them. With the HTBI primer set, the TCR CDR3 went through a first round of RT-PCR. MiXCR, run by TCRdb on the multiplex PCR reads, gives a single entry per CDR3 protein. The repertoire holds 360,000 or so distinct CDR3 sequences, about 16% seen once, with about 20% in the top ten. This clonotype has a count of ten or more. V lost 4 bases, J lost 7 bases, and 10 bases stayed unmatched. Germline CDR1 SGHDT, CDR2 YYEEEE. The CDR3 loop spans 15 amino acids.

The specimen sequenced was blood. The source is a woman aged 55 to 70 with Graves' ophthalmopathy. The chain recombines TRBV5-6 with TRBJ1-4; 7 bases fit TRBD1. As DNA, the CDR3 is TGTGCCAGCAGCCGGAGGACAGGCGGGTTTGAAAAACTGTTTTTT. It specifies CASSRRTGGFEKLFF.